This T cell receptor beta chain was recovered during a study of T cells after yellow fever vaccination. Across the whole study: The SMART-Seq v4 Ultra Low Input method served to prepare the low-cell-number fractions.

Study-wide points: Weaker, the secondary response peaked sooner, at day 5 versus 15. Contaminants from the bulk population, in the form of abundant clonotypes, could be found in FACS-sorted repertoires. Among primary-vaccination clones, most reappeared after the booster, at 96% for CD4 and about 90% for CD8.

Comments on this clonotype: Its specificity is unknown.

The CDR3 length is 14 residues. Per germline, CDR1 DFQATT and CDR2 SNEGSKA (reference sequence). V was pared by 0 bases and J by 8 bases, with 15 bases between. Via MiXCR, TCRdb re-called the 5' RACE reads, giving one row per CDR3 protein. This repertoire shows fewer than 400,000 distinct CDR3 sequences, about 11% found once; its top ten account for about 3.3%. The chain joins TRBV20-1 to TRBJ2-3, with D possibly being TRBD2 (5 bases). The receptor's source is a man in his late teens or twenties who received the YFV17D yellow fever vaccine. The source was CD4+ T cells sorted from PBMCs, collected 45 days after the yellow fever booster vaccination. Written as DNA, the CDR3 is TGCAGTGCTAGAGATGGAGGCACGCCGCTTACGCAGTATTTT. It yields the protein CSARDGGTPLTQYF.